This T cell receptor beta chain was retrieved from a study of graft-versus-host responses after intestinal transplantation. Study in general: Anti-thymocyte globulin induction preceded two to four years of tacrolimus and steroid maintenance in all recipients.

The germline V gene has CDR1 SGHVS and CDR2 FQNEAQ. The trim removed 5 bases at V and 6 bases at J, leaving 4 bases unmatched. CDR3 length equals 15 residues. Study observations and caveats: Maximum circulating GvH clone levels tracked with early post-transplant HvG decreases.

The assay was immunoSEQ multiplex PCR, and TCRdb's table has in-frame clones only and misses some. The sample includes approximately 97,000 clones, around 93% of them seen just once. A remark on this clone: Its antigen is unknown.

This clonotype was sampled from a human donor who was the organ donor for an intestinal transplant. The V call is TRBV7-8, the J call TRBJ2-1; 13 bases fit TRBD2. This specimen consisted of unstimulated CD8+ T cells sorted from spleen or lymph node cells, obtained before transplant. Here the CDR3 reads CASSPTSGRFNEQFF. The CDR3 bases are TGTGCCAGCAGCCCGACTAGCGGGAGGTTCAATGAGCAGTTCTTC.